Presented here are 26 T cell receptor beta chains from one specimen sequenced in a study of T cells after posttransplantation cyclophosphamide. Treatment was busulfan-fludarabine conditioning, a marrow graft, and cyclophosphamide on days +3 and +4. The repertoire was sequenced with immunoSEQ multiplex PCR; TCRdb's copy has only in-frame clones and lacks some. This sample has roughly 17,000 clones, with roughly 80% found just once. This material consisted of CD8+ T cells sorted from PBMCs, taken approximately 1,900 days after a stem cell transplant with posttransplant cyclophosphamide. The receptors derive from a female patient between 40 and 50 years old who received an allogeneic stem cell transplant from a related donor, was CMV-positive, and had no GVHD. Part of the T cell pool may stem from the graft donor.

The CDR3 loop reads CASSVGTGGGNEQFF. The DNA for the CDR3 is TGTGCCAGCAGCGTTGGGACAGGGGGAGGAAATGAGCAGTTCTTC. The V and J genes are TRBV9 and TRBJ2-1; 11 bases are shared with TRBD1. The CDR3 totals 15 residues. After removal of 2 bases from V and 7 bases from J, the junction contained 5 bases not matched to a gene. Looked up from germline, CDR1 is SGDLS and CDR2 is YYNGEE.

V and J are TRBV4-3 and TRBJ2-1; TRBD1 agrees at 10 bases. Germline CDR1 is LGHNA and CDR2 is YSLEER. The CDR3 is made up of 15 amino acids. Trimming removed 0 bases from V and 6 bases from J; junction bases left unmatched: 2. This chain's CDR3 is CASSQDGTGVNEQFF. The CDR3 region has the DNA TGCGCCAGCAGCCAAGATGGGACAGGGGTCAATGAGCAGTTCTTC.

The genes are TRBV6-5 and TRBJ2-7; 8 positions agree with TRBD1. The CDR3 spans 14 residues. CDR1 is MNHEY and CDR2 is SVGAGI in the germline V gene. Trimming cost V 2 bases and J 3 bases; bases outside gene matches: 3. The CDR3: CASSYADRDYEQYF. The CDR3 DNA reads TGTGCCAGCAGTTACGCGGACAGGGACTACGAGCAGTACTTC.

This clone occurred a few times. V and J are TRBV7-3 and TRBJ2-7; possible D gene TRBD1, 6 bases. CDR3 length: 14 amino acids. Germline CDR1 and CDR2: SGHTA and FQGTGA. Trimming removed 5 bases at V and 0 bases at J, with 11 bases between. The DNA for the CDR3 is TGTGCCAGCAGCGCAGGGGTCTCCTCCTACGAGCAGTACTTC. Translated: CASSAGVSSYEQYF.

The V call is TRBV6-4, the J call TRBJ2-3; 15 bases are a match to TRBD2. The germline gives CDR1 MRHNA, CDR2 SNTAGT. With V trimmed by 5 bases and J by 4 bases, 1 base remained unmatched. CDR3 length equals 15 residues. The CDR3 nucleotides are TGTGCCAGCAGTTGGACTAGCGGGGGGGCAGATACGCAGTATTTT. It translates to CASSWTSGGADTQYF.

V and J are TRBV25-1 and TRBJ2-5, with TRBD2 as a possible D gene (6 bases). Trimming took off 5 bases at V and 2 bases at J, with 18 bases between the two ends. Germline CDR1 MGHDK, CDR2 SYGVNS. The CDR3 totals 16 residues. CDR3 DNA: TGTGCCAGCAGTTCCTTACCCCGGGACTTTCAAGAGACCCAGTACTTC. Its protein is CASSSLPRDFQETQYF. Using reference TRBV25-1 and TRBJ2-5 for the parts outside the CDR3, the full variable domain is EADIYQTPRYLVIGTGKKITLECSQTMGHDKMYWYQQDPGMELHLIHYSYGVNSTEKGDLSSESTVSRIRTEHFPLTLESARPSHTSQYLCASSSLPRDFQETQYFGPGTRLLVL.

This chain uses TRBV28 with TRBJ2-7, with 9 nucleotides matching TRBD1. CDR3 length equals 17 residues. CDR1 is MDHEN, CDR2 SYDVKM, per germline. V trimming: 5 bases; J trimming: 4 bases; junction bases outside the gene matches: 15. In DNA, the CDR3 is TGTGCCAGCAGTCCCTCCGGGGCGGGACAGGGACCTTACGAGCAGTACTTC. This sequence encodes CASSPSGAGQGPYEQYF.

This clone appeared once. Written as DNA, the CDR3 is TGTGCCAGCACGGGGGGACAGGATCAGCCCCAGCATTTT. Protein product: CASTGGQDQPQHF. This rearrangement joins TRBV27 to TRBJ1-5, with 8 bases that match TRBD1. The CDR3 has 13 residues. The ends lost 7 bases at V and 5 bases at J; junction bases unmatched: 4. Germline assignment: CDR1 MNHEY and CDR2 SMNVEV (reference sequence).

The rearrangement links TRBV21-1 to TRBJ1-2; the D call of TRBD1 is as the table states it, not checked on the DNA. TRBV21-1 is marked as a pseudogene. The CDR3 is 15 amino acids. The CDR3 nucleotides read TGTGCCAGCAGCGAGGGACAGGGCAATAGCTATGGCTACACCTTC. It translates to CASSEGQGNSYGYTF.

The CDR3 loop is CASSYSGTVTNGYTF. The DNA for the CDR3 is TGTGCCAGCAGTTACTCCGGGACAGTGACAAATGGCTACACCTTC. The gene calls are TRBV6-5 and TRBJ1-2; 7 bases are a match to TRBD1. The CDR3 runs to 15 residues. Germline trimming cut 0 bases from V and 6 bases from J; bases unmatched to any gene: 7. Germline V gene sequence: CDR1 MNHEY, CDR2 SVGAGI.

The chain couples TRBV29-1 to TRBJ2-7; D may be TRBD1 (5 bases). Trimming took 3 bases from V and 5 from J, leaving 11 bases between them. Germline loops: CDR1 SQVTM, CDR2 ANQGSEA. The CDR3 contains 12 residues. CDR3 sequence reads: CSVDEGADEQYF. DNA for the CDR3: TGCAGCGTTGATGAAGGGGCCGACGAGCAGTACTTC.

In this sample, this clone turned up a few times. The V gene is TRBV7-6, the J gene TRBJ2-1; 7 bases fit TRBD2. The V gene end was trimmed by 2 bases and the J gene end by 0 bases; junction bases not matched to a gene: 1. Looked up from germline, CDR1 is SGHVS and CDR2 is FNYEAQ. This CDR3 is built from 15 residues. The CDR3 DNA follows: TGTGCCAGCAGCTTAAGCGGGGTCTCCTACAATGAGCAGTTCTTC. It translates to CASSLSGVSYNEQFF.

CDR3 DNA sequence: TGTGCCAGCAGTGAATCGCAGGGAGGAAGCTATGGCTACACCTTC. Amino acids: CASSESQGGSYGYTF. The V call is TRBV2, the J call TRBJ1-2; tentative D call: TRBD1 (5 bases). Germline V gene data show CDR1 as SNHLY and CDR2 as FYNNEI. The V gene lost 2 bases and the J gene lost 4 bases, with 14 bases spanning the gap. The CDR3 runs to 15 residues. The full variable domain, its missing parts supplied by reference TRBV2 and TRBJ1-2, is EPEVTQTPSHQVTQMGQEVILRCVPISNHLYFYWYRQILGQKVEFLVSFYNNEISEKSEIFDDQFSVERPDGSNFTLKIRSTKLEDSAMYFCASSESQGGSYGYTFGSGTRLTVV.

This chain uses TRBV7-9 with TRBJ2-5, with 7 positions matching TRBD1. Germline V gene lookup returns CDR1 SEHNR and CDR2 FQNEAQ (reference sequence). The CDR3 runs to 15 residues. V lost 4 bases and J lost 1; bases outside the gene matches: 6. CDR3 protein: CASSSYRDSQETQYF. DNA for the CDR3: TGTGCCAGCAGCTCTTATCGGGACAGCCAAGAGACCCAGTACTTC.

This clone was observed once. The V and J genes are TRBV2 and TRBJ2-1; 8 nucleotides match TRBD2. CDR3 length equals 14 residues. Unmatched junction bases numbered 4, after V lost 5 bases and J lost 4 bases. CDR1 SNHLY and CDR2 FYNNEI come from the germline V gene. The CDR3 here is CASSPGGGYNEQFF. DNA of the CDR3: TGTGCCAGCAGTCCGGGGGGGGGATACAATGAGCAGTTCTTC.

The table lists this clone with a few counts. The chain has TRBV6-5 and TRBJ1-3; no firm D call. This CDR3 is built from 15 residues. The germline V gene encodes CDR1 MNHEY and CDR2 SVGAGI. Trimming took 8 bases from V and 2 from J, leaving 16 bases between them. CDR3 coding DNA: TGTGCCAGCTCGGGGTGGCCCGGGACTGGAAACACCATATATTTT. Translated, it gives CASSGWPGTGNTIYF.

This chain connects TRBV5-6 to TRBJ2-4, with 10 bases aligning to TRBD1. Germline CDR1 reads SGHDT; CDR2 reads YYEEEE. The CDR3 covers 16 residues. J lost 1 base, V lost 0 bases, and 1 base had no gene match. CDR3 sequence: CASSLGQGAAKNIQYF. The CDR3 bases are TGTGCCAGCAGCTTGGGACAGGGGGCGGCCAAAAACATTCAGTACTTC.

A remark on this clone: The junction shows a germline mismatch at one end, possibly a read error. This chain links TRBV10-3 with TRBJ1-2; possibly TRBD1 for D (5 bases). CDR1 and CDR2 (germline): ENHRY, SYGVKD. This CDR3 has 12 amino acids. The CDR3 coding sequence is TGTGCCATCAGTGACGGGGGGGACCTCCGGTTCTTC. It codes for CAISDGGDLRFF.

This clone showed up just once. DNA for the CDR3: TGTGCCAGCAGCTCGACTAGCGGTGAGAACTCAGATACGCAGTATTTT. Its protein is CASSSTSGENSDTQYF. The rearrangement uses TRBV7-9 and TRBJ2-3; 9 bases map to TRBD2. V shed 4 bases and J 4 bases; nucleotides not matched to a gene: 9. The CDR3 is 16 amino acids. Germline V gene sequence: CDR1 SEHNR, CDR2 FQNEAQ (reference sequence).

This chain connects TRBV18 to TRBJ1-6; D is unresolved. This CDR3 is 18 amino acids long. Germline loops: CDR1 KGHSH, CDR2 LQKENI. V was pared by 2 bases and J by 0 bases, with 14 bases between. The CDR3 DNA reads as TGTGCCAGCTCACCAAAGCCCCCGCTGAGCTCCTATAATTCACCCCTCCACTTT. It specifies CASSPKPPLSSYNSPLHF.

The CDR3 DNA reads TGTGCCAGCAGTTTGACTAGCGGGGGGTACAATGAGCAGTTCTTC. This translates into CASSLTSGGYNEQFF. This chain connects TRBV28 to TRBJ2-1; TRBD2 agrees at 13 bases. The CDR3 has 15 amino acids. The V and J ends lost 3 bases and 4 bases, in that order; junction bases with no gene match: 0. Germline V gene lookup returns CDR1 MDHEN and CDR2 SYDVKM.

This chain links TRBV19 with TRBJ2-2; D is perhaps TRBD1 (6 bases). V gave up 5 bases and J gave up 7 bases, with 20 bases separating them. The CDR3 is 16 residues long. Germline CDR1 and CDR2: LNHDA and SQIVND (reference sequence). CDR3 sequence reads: CASSVLQGRGIGELFF. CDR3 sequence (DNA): TGTGCCAGTAGTGTATTACAGGGTAGGGGCATCGGGGAGCTGTTTTTT.

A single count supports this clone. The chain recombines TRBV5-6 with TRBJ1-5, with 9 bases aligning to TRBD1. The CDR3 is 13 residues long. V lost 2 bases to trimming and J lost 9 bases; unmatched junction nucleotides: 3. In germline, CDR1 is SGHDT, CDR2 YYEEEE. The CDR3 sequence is CASSFRQGGPQHF. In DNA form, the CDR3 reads TGTGCCAGCAGCTTTCGACAGGGGGGGCCCCAGCATTTT.

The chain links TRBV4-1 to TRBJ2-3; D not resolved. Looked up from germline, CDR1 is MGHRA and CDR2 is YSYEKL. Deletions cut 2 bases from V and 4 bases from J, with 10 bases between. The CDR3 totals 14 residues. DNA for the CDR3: TGCGCCAGCAGCCAATGGCTAGGCCCAGATACGCAGTATTTT. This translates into CASSQWLGPDTQYF.

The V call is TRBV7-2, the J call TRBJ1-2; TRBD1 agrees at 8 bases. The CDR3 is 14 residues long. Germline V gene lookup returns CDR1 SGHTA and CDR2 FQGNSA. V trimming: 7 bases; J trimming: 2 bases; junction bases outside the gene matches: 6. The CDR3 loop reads CASMRTGINYGYTF. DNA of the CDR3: TGTGCCAGCATGCGGACAGGGATCAACTATGGCTACACCTTC.

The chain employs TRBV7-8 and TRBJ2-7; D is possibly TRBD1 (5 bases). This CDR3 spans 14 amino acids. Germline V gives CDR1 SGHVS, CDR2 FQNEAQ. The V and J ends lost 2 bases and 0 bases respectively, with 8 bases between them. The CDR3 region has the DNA TGTGCCAGCAGCTTATATGACAGCTCCTACGAGCAGTACTTC. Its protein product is CASSLYDSSYEQYF. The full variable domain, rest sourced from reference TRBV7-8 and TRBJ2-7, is GAGVSQSPRYKVAKRGQDVALRCDPISGHVSLFWYQQALGQGPEFLTYFQNEAQLDKSGLPSDRFFAERPEGSVSTLKIQRTQQEDSAVYLCASSLYDSSYEQYFGPGTRLTVT.